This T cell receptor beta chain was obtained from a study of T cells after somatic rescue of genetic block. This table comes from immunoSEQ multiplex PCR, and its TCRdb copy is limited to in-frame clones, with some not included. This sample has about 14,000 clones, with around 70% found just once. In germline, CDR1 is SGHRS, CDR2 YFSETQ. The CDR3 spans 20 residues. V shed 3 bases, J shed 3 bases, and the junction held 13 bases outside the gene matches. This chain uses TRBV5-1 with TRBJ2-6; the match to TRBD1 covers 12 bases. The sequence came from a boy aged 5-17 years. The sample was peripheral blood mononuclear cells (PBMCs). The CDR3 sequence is CASSSNPPGQGADGANVLTF. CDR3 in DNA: TGCGCCAGCAGCTCCAACCCTCCGGGACAGGGGGCGGATGGGGCCAACGTCCTGACTTTC.